This T cell receptor beta chain is drawn from a study of T cell responses to AZD1222 COVID-19 vaccine. CDR3 length: 13 amino acids. V lost 1 base and J 5 bases, leaving 9 bases between the germline ends. Germline CDR1 is SGHRS and CDR2 is YFSETQ. This table comes from immunoSEQ multiplex PCR, and its TCRdb copy is limited to in-frame clones, with some not included. The table lists 100,000 to 110,000 clones, 70% to 90% of them singletons. The source of this sequence is an adult in good health. The chain recombines TRBV5-1 with TRBJ2-5, with D tentatively TRBD2 (5 bases). Sequencing was performed on peripheral blood, taken on day 0 of MenACWY control vaccination. For the CDR3, the DNA is TGCGCCAGCAGCTTGTCTAGCTGGGAGACCCAGTACTTC. Protein product: CASSLSSWETQYF.